One sample yielded the 5 T cell receptor beta chains listed below, sequenced in a study of cytomegalovirus exposure and HLA in healthy donors (dated by TCRdb to between 2016 and 2019). The receptor library was made with the immunoSEQ multiplex PCR assay. For the multiplex PCR, a mixture combining 60 forward primers for TCR Vbeta segments and 13 reverse primers for TCR Jbeta segments was used. TCRdb provides this immuneACCESS table in a form limited to in-frame rearrangements. Some clones are lacking; in checked studies, under half of them reflect an unresolved V gene, and why the rest are absent is not known. This sample is represented by 70,000 to 90,000 clones; roughly two thirds of them were singletons. Roughly 4.9% of the sample rests with the top ten. Sequencing used PBMCs. The receptors were gathered from a man in his sixties in good health and CMV-seropositive.

The chain has TRBV28 and TRBJ2-7; TRBD2 agrees at 9 bases. From germline, CDR1 is MDHEN and CDR2 SYDVKM. This CDR3 has 16 amino acids. The trim removed 3 bases at V and 4 bases at J, leaving 10 bases unmatched. CDR3 amino acids: CASSFPKGAGGYEQYF. The CDR3 bases are TGTGCCAGCAGTTTCCCAAAGGGTGCGGGAGGGTACGAGCAGTACTTC.

The chain is built from TRBV5-8 and TRBJ2-5; tentative D call: TRBD1 (5 bases). The DNA end lines up better with TRBJ2-7; the J call may be wrong. The V gene's germline CDR1 is SGHTS and CDR2 YDEGEE. The CDR3 is 13 amino acids. CDR3 loop: CASSFRAWNEQYF. In DNA, the CDR3 is TGTGCCAGCAGCTTCAGGGCATGGAACGAGCAGTACTTC.

This sequence joins TRBV19 and TRBJ2-1; 9 nucleotides match TRBD1. After removal of 6 bases from V and 8 bases from J, the junction contained 11 bases not matched to a gene. CDR3 length: 15 amino acids. Germline CDR1 and CDR2: LNHDA and SQIVND (reference sequence). The CDR3 DNA sequence: TGTGCCAGTAGCCACAGGGGGCAGGGCGGGGATGAGCAGTTCTTC. It translates to CASSHRGQGGDEQFF.

The chain has TRBV7-9 and TRBJ1-1; 9 bases fit TRBD1. This CDR3 is 16 amino acids long. Germline V lookup: CDR1 SEHNR, CDR2 FQNEAQ (reference sequence). V dropped 5 bases and J dropped 5; count of bases not matched to a gene: 12. The CDR3 is CASSPTGQGSSTEAFF. The CDR3 DNA reads TGTGCCAGCAGCCCTACGGGACAGGGCAGTTCAACTGAAGCTTTCTTT.

The chain links TRBV6-6 to TRBJ2-7; D gene uncertain. V gave up 2 bases and J gave up 0 bases, with 8 bases separating them. The CDR3 loop spans 14 amino acids. Germline lookup yields CDR1 MNHNY and CDR2 SVGAGI (reference sequence). The CDR3 loop reads CASSYEMSSYEQYF. The CDR3 DNA is TGTGCCAGCAGTTACGAGATGAGCTCCTACGAGCAGTACTTC.